This T cell receptor beta chain was captured in a study of T cell changes during pregnancy in multiple sclerosis. Repertoires were generated with immunoSEQ multiplex PCR, while TCRdb's copy carries only in-frame clones and drops some. The sample holds tens of thousands of clones, 80% to 90% seen once. Trimming took 3 bases from V and 5 from J, leaving 10 bases between them. Germline CDR1 is MNHNS and CDR2 is SASEGT. This CDR3 is built from 13 residues. The sequence came from a female donor with multiple sclerosis, enrolled in a pregnancy study. Sequenced material: CD4+ T cells from peripheral blood mononuclear cells, taken before pregnancy. This chain connects TRBV6-1 to TRBJ1-2; D is ambiguous. The CDR3, as DNA: TGTGCCAGCAGTGACGACGGGATTTATGGCTACACCTTC. Amino acids: CASSDDGIYGYTF.